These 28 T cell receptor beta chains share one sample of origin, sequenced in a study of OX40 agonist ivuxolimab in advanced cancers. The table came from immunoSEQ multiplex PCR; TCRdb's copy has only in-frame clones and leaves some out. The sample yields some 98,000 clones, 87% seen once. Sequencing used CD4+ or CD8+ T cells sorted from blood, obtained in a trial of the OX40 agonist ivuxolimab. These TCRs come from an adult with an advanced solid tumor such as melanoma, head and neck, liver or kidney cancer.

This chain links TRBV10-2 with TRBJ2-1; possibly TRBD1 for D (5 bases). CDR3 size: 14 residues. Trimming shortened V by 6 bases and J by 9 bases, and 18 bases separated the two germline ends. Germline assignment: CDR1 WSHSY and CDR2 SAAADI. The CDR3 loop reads CASRGPGPQGEQFF. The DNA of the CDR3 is TGCGCCAGCAGGGGTCCAGGGCCCCAGGGTGAGCAGTTCTTC.

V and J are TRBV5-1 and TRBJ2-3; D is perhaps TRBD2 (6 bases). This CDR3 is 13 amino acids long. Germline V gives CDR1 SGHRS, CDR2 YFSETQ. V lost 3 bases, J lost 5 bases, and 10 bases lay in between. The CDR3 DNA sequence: TGCGCCAGCAGCTCTGGGGGGATAGATACGCAGTATTTT. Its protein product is CASSSGGIDTQYF.

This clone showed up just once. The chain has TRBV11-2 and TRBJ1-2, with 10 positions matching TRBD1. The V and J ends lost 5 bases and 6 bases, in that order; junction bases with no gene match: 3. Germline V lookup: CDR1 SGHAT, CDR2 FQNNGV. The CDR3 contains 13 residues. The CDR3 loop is CASSPGTGDGYTF. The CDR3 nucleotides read TGTGCCAGCAGCCCAGGGACAGGGGATGGCTACACCTTC.

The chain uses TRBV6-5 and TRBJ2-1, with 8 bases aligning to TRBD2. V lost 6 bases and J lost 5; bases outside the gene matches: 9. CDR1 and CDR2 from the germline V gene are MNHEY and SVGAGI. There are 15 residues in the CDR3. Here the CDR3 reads CASRAGGVQDNEQFF. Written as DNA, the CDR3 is TGTGCCAGCAGGGCCGGGGGGGTTCAAGACAATGAGCAGTTCTTC.

Written as DNA, the CDR3 is TGTGCCAGCTCACCACCGTCTAGCGGGGGGGCTGGGGAGCAGTACTTC. It encodes CASSPPSSGGAGEQYF. The rearrangement joins TRBV18 to TRBJ2-7, with 12 bases fitting TRBD2. CDR1 and CDR2 from the germline V gene are KGHSH and LQKENI. This CDR3 region has 16 residues. J was trimmed by 7 bases and V by 0 bases; bases with no gene match: 7.

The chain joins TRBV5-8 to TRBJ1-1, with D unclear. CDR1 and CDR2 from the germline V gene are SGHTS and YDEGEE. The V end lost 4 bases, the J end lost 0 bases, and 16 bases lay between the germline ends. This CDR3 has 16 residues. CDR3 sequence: CASSRAAGTMNTEAFF. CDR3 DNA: TGTGCCAGCAGCCGTGCGGCCGGTACCATGAACACTGAAGCTTTCTTT. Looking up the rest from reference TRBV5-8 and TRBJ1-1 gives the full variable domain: EAGVTQSPTHLIKTRGQQATLRCSPISGHTSVYWYQQALGLGLQFLLWYDEGEERNRGNFPPRFSGRQFPNYSSELNVNALELEDSALYLCASSRAAGTMNTEAFFGQGTRLTVV.

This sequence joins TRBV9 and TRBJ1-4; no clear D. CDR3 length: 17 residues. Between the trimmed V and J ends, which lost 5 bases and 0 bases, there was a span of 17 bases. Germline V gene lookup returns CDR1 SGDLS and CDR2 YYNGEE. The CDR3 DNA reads TGTGCCAGCAGTACTTACCACGGAGTAGCAACTAATGAAAAACTGTTTTTT. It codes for CASSTYHGVATNEKLFF.

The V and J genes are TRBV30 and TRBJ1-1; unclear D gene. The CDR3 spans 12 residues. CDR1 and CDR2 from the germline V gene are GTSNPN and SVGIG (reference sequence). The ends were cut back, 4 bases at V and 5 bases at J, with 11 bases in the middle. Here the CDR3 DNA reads TGTGCCTGGATCCGAGGGTGGACTGAAGCTTTCTTT. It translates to CAWIRGWTEAFF. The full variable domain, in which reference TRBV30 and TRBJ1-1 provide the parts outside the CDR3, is SQTIHQWPATLVQPVGSPLSLECTVEGTSNPNLYWYRQAAGRGLQLLFYSVGIGQISSEVPQNLSASRPQDRQFILSSKKLLLSDSGFYLCAWIRGWTEAFFGQGTRLTVV.

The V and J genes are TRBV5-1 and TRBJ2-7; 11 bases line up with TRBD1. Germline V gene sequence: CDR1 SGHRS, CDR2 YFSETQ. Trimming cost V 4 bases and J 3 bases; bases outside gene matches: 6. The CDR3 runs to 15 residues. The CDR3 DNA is TGCGCCAGCAGCCCGACCGGGACAGGGGGCTACGAGCAGTACTTC. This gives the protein CASSPTGTGGYEQYF.

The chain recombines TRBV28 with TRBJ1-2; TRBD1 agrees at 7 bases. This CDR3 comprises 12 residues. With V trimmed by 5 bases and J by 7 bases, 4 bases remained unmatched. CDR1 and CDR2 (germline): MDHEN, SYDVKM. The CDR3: CASSVGGGGYTF. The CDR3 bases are TGTGCCAGCAGTGTAGGGGGCGGTGGCTACACCTTC.

CDR3 amino acids: CASSPQGQANYGYTF. The CDR3 DNA reads as TGTGCCAGCTCACCACAGGGACAGGCTAACTATGGCTACACCTTC. V gene TRBV18 combines with J gene TRBJ1-2; 8 nucleotides agree with TRBD1. This CDR3 spans 15 amino acids. V was clipped by 1 base and J by 0 bases; unmatched bases: 1. Germline V CDR1 and CDR2: KGHSH, LQKENI.

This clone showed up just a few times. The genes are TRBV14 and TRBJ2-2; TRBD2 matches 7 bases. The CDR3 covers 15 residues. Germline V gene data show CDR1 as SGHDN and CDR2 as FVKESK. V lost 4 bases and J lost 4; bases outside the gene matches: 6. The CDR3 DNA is TGTGCCAGCAGCCGCATAGGCGGGAGCACCGGGGAGCTGTTTTTT. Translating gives CASSRIGGSTGELFF.

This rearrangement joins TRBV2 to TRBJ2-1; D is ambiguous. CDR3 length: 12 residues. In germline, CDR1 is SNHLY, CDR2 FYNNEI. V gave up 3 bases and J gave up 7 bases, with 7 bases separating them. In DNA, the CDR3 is TGTGCCAGCAGTGACTTGTCGAATGAGCAGTTCTTC. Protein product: CASSDLSNEQFF.

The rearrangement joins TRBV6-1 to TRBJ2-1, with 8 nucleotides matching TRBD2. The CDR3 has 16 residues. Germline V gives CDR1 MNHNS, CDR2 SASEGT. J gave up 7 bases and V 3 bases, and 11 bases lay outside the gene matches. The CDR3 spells CASSDGSGGFGNEQFF. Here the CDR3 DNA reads TGTGCCAGCAGTGATGGGAGCGGGGGCTTCGGGAATGAGCAGTTCTTC.

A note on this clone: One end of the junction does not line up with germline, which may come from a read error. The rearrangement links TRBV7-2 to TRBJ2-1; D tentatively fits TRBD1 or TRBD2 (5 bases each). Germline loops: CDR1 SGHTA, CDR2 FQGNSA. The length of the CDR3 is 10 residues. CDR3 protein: CASSLVGPVF. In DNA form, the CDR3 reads TGTGCCAGCAGCTTAGTGGGACCCGTCTTC. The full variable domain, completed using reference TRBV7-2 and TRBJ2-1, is GAGVSQSPSNKVTEKGKDVELRCDPISGHTALYWYRQSLGQGLEFLIYFQGNSAPDKSGLPSDRFSAERTGGSVSTLTIQRTQQEDSAVYLCASSLVGPVFGPGTRLTVL.

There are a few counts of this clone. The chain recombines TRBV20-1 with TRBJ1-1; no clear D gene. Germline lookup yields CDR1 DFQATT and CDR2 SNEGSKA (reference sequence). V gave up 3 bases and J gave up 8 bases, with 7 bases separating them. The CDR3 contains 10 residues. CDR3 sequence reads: CSASRNEAFF. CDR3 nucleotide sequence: TGCAGTGCTAGCAGAAACGAAGCTTTCTTT.

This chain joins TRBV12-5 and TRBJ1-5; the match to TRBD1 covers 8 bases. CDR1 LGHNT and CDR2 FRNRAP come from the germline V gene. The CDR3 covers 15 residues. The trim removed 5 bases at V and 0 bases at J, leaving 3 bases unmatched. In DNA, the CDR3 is TGTGCTAGTGGTCACAGGGGGGATAGCAATCAGCCCCAGCATTTT. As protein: CASGHRGDSNQPQHF.

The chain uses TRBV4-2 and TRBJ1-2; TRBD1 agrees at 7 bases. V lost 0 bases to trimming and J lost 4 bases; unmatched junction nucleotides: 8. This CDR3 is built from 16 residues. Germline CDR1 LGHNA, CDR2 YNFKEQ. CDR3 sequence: CASSQESQGQFYGYTF. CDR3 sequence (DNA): TGTGCCAGCAGCCAAGAGAGTCAGGGACAGTTCTATGGCTACACCTTC.

This CDR3 is CASSEKGQAYNYGYTF. The DNA for the CDR3 is TGCGCCAGCAGTGAGAAGGGACAGGCTTACAACTATGGCTACACCTTC. This rearrangement joins TRBV10-2 to TRBJ1-2; 8 nucleotides align to TRBD1. Germline loops: CDR1 WSHSY, CDR2 SAAADI. The V and J ends lost 2 bases and 2 bases, in that order; junction bases with no gene match: 7. The CDR3 has 16 residues.

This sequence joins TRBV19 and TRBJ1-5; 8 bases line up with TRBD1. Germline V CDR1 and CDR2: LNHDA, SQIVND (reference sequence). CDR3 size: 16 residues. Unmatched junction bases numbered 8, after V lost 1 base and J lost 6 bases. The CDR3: CASSIARTGMGQPQHF. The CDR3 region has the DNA TGTGCCAGTAGTATAGCGCGGACAGGGATGGGTCAGCCCCAGCATTTT.

CDR3 loop: CASSYRGRGGKQYF. The CDR3 DNA follows: TGTGCCAGCAGTTATAGAGGACGGGGTGGAAAGCAGTACTTC. This rearrangement joins TRBV6-1 to TRBJ2-7; tentatively, D is TRBD2 (5 bases). The CDR3 covers 14 residues. Germline assignment: CDR1 MNHNS and CDR2 SASEGT. Trimming removed 5 bases at V and 8 bases at J, with 19 bases between.

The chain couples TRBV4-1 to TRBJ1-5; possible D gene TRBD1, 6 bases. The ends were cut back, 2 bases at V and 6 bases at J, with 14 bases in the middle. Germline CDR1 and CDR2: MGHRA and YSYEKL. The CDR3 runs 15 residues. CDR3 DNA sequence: TGCGCCAGCAGCCAATTACAGGGTGGGGTTCAGCCCCAGCATTTT. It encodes CASSQLQGGVQPQHF.

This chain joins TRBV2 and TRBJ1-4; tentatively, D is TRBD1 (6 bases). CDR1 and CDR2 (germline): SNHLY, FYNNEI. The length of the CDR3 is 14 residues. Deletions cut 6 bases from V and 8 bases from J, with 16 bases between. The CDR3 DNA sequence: TGTGCCAGCAGCAGGTCGGGGGGCGCGGAAAAACTGTTTTTT. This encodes CASSRSGGAEKLFF.

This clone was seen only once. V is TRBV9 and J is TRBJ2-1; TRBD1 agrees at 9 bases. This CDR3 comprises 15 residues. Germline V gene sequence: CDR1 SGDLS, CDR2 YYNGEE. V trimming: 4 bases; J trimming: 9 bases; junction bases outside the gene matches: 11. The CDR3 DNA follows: TGTGCCAGCAGCCTCAGGGGACAGGGATTTGGTGAGCAGTTCTTC. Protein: CASSLRGQGFGEQFF.

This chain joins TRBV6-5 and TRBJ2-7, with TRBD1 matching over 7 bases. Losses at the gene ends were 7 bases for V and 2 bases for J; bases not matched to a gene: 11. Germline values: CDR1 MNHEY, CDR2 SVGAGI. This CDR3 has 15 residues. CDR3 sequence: CASKPARDSAYEQYF. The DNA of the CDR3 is TGTGCCAGCAAACCGGCCCGGGACAGTGCCTACGAGCAGTACTTC.

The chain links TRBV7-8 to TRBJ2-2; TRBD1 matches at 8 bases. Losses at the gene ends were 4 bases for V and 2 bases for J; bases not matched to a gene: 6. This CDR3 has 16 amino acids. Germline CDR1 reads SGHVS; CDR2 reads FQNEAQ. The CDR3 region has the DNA TGTGCCAGCAGCTCCGCGGACAGGGCTAACACCGGGGAGCTGTTTTTT. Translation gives CASSSADRANTGELFF.

CDR3 loop: CASSVSGEYQETQYF. In nucleotides, the CDR3 is TGTGCCAGCAGCGTGAGCGGGGAGTACCAAGAGACCCAGTACTTC. The J gene is TRBJ2-5, the V gene TRBV9, with TRBD2 matching over 7 bases. The J segment lost 0 bases and the V segment lost 2 bases, leaving 4 bases of the junction unmatched. Germline lookup yields CDR1 SGDLS and CDR2 YYNGEE. This CDR3 comprises 15 residues. The full variable domain, its missing parts supplied by reference TRBV9 and TRBJ2-5, is DSGVTQTPKHLITATGQRVTLRCSPRSGDLSVYWYQQSLDQGLQFLIQYYNGEERAKGNILERFSAQQFPDLHSELNLSSLELGDSALYFCASSVSGEYQETQYFGPGTRLLVL.

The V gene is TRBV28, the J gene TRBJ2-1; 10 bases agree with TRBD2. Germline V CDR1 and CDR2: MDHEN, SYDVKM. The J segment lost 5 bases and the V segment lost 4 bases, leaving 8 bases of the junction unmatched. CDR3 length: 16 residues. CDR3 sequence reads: CASSSSWTSGHNEQFF. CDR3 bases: TGTGCCAGCAGTTCCTCATGGACTAGCGGCCACAATGAGCAGTTCTTC.